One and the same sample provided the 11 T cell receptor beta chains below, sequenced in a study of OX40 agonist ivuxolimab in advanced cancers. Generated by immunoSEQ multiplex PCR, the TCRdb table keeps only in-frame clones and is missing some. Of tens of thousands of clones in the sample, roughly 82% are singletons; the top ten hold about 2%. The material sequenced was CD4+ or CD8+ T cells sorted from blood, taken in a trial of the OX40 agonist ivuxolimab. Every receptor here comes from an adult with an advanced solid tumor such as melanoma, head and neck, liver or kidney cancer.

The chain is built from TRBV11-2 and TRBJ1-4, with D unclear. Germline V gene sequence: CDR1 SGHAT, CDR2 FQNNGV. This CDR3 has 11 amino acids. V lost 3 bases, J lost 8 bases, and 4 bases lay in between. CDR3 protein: CASSLLEKLFF. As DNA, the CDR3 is TGTGCCAGCAGCTTGCTCGAAAAACTGTTTTTT.

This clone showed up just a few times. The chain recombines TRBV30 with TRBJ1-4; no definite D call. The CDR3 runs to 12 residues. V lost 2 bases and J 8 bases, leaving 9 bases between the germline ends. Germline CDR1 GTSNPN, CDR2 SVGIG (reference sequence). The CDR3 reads CAWSQSVEKLFF. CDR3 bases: TGTGCCTGGAGTCAATCTGTAGAAAAACTGTTTTTT. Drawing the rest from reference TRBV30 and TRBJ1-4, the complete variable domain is SQTIHQWPATLVQPVGSPLSLECTVEGTSNPNLYWYRQAAGRGLQLLFYSVGIGQISSEVPQNLSASRPQDRQFILSSKKLLLSDSGFYLCAWSQSVEKLFFGSGTQLSVL.

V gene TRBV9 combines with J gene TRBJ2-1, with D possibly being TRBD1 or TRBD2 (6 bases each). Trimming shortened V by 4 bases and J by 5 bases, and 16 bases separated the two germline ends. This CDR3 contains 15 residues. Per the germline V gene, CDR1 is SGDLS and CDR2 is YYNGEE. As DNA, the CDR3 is TGTGCCAGCAGCTTCCGGGGGCGGGGTAACAATGAGCAGTTCTTC. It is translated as CASSFRGRGNNEQFF.

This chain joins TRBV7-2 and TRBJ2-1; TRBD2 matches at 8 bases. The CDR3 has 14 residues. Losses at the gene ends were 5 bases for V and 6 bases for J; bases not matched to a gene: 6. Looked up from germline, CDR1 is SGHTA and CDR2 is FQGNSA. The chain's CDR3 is CASSPAGTSNEQFF. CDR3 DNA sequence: TGTGCCAGCAGCCCCGCCGGGACTAGCAATGAGCAGTTCTTC.

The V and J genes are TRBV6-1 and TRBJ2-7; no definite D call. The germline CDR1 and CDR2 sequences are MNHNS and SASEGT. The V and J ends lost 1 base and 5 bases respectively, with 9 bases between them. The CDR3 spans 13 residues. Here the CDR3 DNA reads TGTGCCAGCAGTGAAGACTTTATCGACGAGCAGTACTTC. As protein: CASSEDFIDEQYF.

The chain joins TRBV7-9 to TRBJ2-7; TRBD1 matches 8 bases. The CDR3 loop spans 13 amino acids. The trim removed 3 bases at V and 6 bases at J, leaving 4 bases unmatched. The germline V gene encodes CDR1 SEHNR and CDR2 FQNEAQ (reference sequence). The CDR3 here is CASSFQGAPEQYF. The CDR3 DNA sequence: TGTGCCAGCAGCTTCCAGGGGGCGCCCGAGCAGTACTTC. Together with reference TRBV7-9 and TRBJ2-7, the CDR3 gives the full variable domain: DTGVSQNPRHKITKRGQNVTFRCDPISEHNRLYWYRQTLGQGPEFLTYFQNEAQLEKSRLLSDRFSAERPKGSFSTLEIQRTEQGDSAMYLCASSFQGAPEQYFGPGTRLTVT.

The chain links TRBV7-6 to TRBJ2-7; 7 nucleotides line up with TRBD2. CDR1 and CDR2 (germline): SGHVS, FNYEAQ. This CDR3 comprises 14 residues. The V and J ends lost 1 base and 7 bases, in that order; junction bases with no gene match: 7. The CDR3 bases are TGTGCCAGCAGCTTAGGGGGGGGGTATTGGGAGCAGTACTTC. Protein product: CASSLGGGYWEQYF.

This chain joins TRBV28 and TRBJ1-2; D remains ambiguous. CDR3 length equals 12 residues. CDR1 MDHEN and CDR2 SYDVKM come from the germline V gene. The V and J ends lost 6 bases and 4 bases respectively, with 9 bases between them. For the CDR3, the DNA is TGTGCCAGCAGCTCGGCGGGCTATGGCTACACCTTC. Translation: CASSSAGYGYTF.

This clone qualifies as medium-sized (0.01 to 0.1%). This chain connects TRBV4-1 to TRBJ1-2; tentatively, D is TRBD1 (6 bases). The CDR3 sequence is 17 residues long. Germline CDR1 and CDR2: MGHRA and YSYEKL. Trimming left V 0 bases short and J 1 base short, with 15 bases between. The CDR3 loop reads CASSQDALRGGNYGYTF. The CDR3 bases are TGCGCCAGCAGCCAAGATGCTTTAAGGGGGGGTAACTATGGCTACACCTTC.

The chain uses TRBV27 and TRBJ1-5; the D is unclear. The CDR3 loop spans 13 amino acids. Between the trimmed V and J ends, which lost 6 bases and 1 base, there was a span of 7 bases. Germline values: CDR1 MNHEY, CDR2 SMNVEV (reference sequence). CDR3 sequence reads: CASRSGSNQPQHF. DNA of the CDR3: TGTGCCAGCAGGAGTGGGAGCAATCAGCCCCAGCATTTT.

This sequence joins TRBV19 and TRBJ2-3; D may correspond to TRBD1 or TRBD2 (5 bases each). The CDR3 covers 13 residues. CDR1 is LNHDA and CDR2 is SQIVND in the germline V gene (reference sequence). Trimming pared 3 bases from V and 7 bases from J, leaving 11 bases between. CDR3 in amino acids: CASSINGAHTQYF. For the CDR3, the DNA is TGTGCCAGTAGTATCAACGGGGCACATACGCAGTATTTT.